Listed below are T cell receptor beta chains from one sample, sequenced in a study of blood T cell repertoires in COVID-19. The assay was immunoSEQ multiplex PCR, and TCRdb's table has in-frame clones only and misses some. The data contain 150,000 or so clones, approximately 80% of them seen just once; the ten biggest clones take up over 5%. Sequenced input: PBMCs or T cells enriched from blood (not recorded which). These receptors originate from a man between 65 and 85 years old who had been exposed to COVID-19. The CDR3 runs from the conserved cysteine through the conserved F or W. Each record gives: CDR3 length, D gene, J gene, clone size, V gene, CDR3 protein, CDR3 DNA. A D gene is named only where the DNA matches it firmly. For some rows the clone size is stated as once, few or many, or as a class when expanded; others skip it.

13 NA TRBJ2-3 NA TRBV9 CASSVGNTDTQYF TGTGCCAGCAGCGTTGGCAACACAGATACGCAGTATTTT
15 NA TRBJ1-4 NA TRBV5-1 CASSQDSSTNEKLFF TGCGCCAGCAGCCAAGACTCCTCAACTAATGAAAAACTGTTTTTT
15 TRBD2 TRBJ2-7 NA TRBV28 CASSETSGLTYEQYF TGTGCCAGCAGTGAAACTAGCGGATTAACCTACGAGCAGTACTTC
12 NA TRBJ2-7 NA TRBV12-3/TRBV12-4 CASSRRTGEQYF TGTGCCAGCAGTCGGAGAACGGGCGAGCAGTACTTC
13 NA TRBJ2-5 NA TRBV9 CASSVGTEETQYF TGTGCCAGCAGCGTAGGAACAGAAGAGACCCAGTACTTC
15 NA TRBJ2-7 NA TRBV28 CASTPGVTSSYEQYF TGTGCCAGCACCCCGGGGGTGACCAGCTCCTACGAGCAGTACTTC
15 TRBD2 TRBJ2-1 NA TRBV6-5 CASSFRGRADNEQFF TGTGCCAGCAGTTTCCGCGGGAGGGCGGATAATGAGCAGTTCTTC
17 TRBD2 TRBJ2-1 NA TRBV3-1/TRBV3-2 CASSQMQLAGAYNEQFF TGTGCCAGCAGCCAAATGCAACTAGCGGGAGCATACAATGAGCAGTTCTTC
16 TRBD2 TRBJ2-5 NA TRBV5-1 CASSLGAGGSQETQYF TGCGCCAGCAGCTTAGGAGCGGGAGGTTCCCAAGAGACCCAGTACTTC
15 TRBD1 TRBJ2-2 NA TRBV5-1 CASSQRTGEGGELFF TGCGCCAGCAGCCAGCGGACAGGGGAAGGCGGGGAGCTGTTTTTT
14 NA TRBJ2-7 NA TRBV6-5 CASRGGGSYYEQYF TGTGCCAGCAGGGGTGGGGGCAGTTACTACGAGCAGTACTTC
16 NA TRBJ1-4 NA TRBV4-2 CASSRQGISTNEKLFF TGTGCCAGCAGCCGTCAGGGAATCTCAACTAATGAAAAACTGTTTTTT
12 NA TRBJ1-2 NA TRBV6-1 CASSPGGINHTF TGTGCCAGCAGCCCCGGGGGGATTAACCACACCTTC
15 NA TRBJ1-1 NA TRBV6-1 CASSEGGIQNTEAFF TGTGCCAGCAGTGAAGGAGGCATCCAGAACACTGAAGCTTTCTTT
14 TRBD1 TRBJ1-3 NA TRBV5-1 CASSPGTAGNTIYF TGCGCCAGCAGCCCCGGGACAGCTGGAAACACCATATATTTT
12 NA TRBJ1-2 NA TRBV29-1 CSVVLPRFGYTF TGCAGCGTTGTGTTACCGAGGTTTGGCTACACCTTC
13 TRBD1 TRBJ1-1 once TRBV6-5 CASTRGQNTEAFF TGTGCCAGCACTAGGGGGCAAAACACTGAAGCTTTCTTT
16 TRBD2 TRBJ2-7 once TRBV7-9 CASSLGASGGLNEQYF TGTGCCAGCAGCTTAGGGGCCTCGGGGGGTCTGAACGAGCAGTACTTC
14 NA TRBJ1-2 NA TRBV5-1 CASSLASGSHGYTF TGCGCCAGCAGCTTGGCCTCCGGTTCTCATGGCTACACCTTC
16 TRBD1 TRBJ1-3 once TRBV27 CASSARYRGSGNTIYF TGTGCCAGCAGTGCTCGTTACAGGGGGTCTGGAAACACCATATATTTT
16 NA TRBJ2-2 NA TRBV3-1/TRBV3-2 CASSPVPLGGTGELFF TGTGCCAGCAGCCCCGTTCCGCTGGGGGGCACCGGGGAGCTGTTTTTT
17 TRBD2 TRBJ2-3 NA TRBV18 CASSLLAGGRGTDTQYF TGTGCCAGCTCACTACTAGCGGGAGGGCGTGGCACAGATACGCAGTATTTT
15 TRBD2 TRBJ2-1 NA TRBV5-6 CASSSLAGVYNEQFF TGTGCCAGCAGCTCACTAGCGGGGGTATACAATGAGCAGTTCTTC
16 TRBD2 TRBJ2-1 many TRBV30 CAWGGHTAGEYNEQFF TGTGCCTGGGGAGGCCATACAGCGGGGGAGTACAATGAGCAGTTCTTC
16 TRBD2 TRBJ2-2 NA TRBV2 CASTQEASGSVGELFF TGTGCCAGCACCCAAGAGGCTAGCGGGAGTGTAGGGGAGCTGTTTTTT
15 NA TRBJ2-1 NA TRBV7-2 CASSLGPSGYNEQFF TGTGCCAGCAGCTTAGGGCCTAGTGGGTACAATGAGCAGTTCTTC
14 NA TRBJ1-1 NA TRBV19 CASTGQGTYTEAFF TGTGCCAGTACCGGGCAGGGGACCTACACTGAAGCTTTCTTT
12 NA TRBJ2-7 once TRBV28 CASSYRGYEQYF TGTGCCAGCAGTTATCGCGGCTACGAGCAGTACTTC
14 TRBD1 TRBJ1-5 few TRBV3-1/TRBV3-2 CASSRTGSNQPQHF TGTGCCAGCAGCCGGACAGGAAGCAATCAGCCCCAGCATTTT
15 NA TRBJ2-7 NA TRBV5-4 CASSHPDTTFYEQYF TGTGCCAGCAGCCATCCTGACACAACCTTCTACGAGCAGTACTTC
14 NA TRBJ1-4 NA TRBV19 CASSIGTANEKLFF TGTGCCAGTAGTATAGGGACAGCAAATGAAAAACTGTTTTTT
13 TRBD1 TRBJ2-7 few TRBV2 CAGNRDRGYEQYF TGTGCCGGAAACCGGGACAGGGGATACGAGCAGTACTTC
12 NA TRBJ2-7 NA TRBV5-6 CAREGGGDEQYF TGCGCCCGCGAAGGGGGGGGCGACGAGCAGTACTTC
14 TRBD1 TRBJ1-5 NA TRBV28 CASSLGTGDQPQHF TGTGCCAGCAGTCTAGGGACAGGAGATCAGCCCCAGCATTTT
14 NA TRBJ1-1 NA TRBV27 CASSPRQEGAEAFF TGTGCCAGCAGTCCCCGGCAGGAGGGAGCTGAAGCTTTCTTT
14 TRBD1 TRBJ1-4 NA TRBV15 CATRRQGVPEKLFF TGTGCCACCAGAAGACAGGGGGTCCCTGAAAAACTGTTTTTT
14 TRBD1 TRBJ1-1 NA TRBV6-5 CASPRQGGLTEAFF TGTGCCAGCCCTAGACAGGGGGGGCTCACTGAAGCTTTCTTT
14 NA TRBJ2-3 NA TRBV7-8 CASSSQRTTVTQYF TGTGCCAGCAGCTCTCAGCGGACCACAGTTACGCAGTATTTT
15 NA TRBJ2-1 NA TRBV11-2 CASSLGGFSYNEQFF TGTGCCAGCAGCTTAGGCGGGTTCTCCTACAATGAGCAGTTCTTC
15 TRBD1 TRBJ2-5 NA TRBV11-3 CASSLGGTVQETQYF TGTGCCAGCAGCTTAGGTGGGACAGTCCAAGAGACCCAGTACTTC
12 NA TRBJ1-6 NA TRBV18 CASSPGPSPLHF TGTGCCAGCTCACCAGGGCCCTCACCCCTCCACTTT
14 TRBD1 TRBJ1-2 once TRBV29-1 CSVDLGQSYGGYTF TGCAGCGTTGATCTGGGACAGTCGTATGGTGGCTACACCTTC
17 TRBD1 TRBJ1-5 medium-sized TRBV28 CASSLETGGSSNQPQHF TGTGCCAGCAGTTTAGAGACAGGGGGCTCGAGCAATCAGCCCCAGCATTTT
14 NA TRBJ2-2 once TRBV9 CASSPRVNTGELFF TGTGCCAGCAGCCCCCGAGTTAACACCGGGGAGCTGTTTTTT
16 NA TRBJ1-1 once TRBV4-3 CASSQGGAGGYGEAFF TGCGCCAGCAGCCAAGGTGGGGCGGGGGGCTATGGTGAAGCTTTCTTT
14 NA TRBJ1-3 NA TRBV7-2 CASSLEAAGNTIYF TGTGCCAGCAGCTTGGAGGCCGCTGGAAACACCATATATTTT
13 NA TRBJ1-1 NA TRBV12-3/TRBV12-4 CASSLTLATEAFF TGTGCCAGCAGTTTAACCTTAGCGACTGAAGCTTTCTTT
16 NA TRBJ1-4 few TRBV4-1 CASSHATGTLNEKLFF TGCGCCAGCAGCCACGCAACCGGGACACTTAATGAAAAACTGTTTTTT
17 TRBD2 TRBJ2-2 NA TRBV19 CASSTGLAGLNTGELFF TGTGCCAGTAGTACAGGACTAGCGGGGCTTAACACCGGGGAGCTGTTTTTT